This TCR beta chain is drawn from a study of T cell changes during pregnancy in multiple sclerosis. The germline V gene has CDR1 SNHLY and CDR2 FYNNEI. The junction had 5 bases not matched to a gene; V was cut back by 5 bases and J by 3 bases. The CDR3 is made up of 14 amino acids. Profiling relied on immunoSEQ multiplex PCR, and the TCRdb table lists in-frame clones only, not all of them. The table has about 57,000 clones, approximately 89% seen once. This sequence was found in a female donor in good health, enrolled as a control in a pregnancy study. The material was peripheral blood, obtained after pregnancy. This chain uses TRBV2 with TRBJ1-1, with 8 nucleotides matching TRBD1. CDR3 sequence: CASSTQGAHTEAFF. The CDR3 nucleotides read TGTGCCAGCAGTACCCAGGGGGCCCACACTGAAGCTTTCTTT.